This T cell receptor beta chain originates from a study of T-cell memory formation after mild COVID-19. This clonotype was observed a few times. Using its own MiXCR run on the 5' RACE reads, TCRdb lists one record per CDR3 protein. The repertoire consists of approximately 350,000 distinct CDR3 sequences, with 25% to 30% occurring once and the leading ten covering roughly 14%. There are 17 residues in the CDR3. CDR1 and CDR2 from the germline V gene are SGHTA and FQGNSA. The V and J ends lost 2 bases and 8 bases, in that order; junction bases with no gene match: 13. The sequence was obtained from an adult woman who had mild COVID-19 (a few samples of this study predate the infection). Cell type and time point are not known. V and J are TRBV7-2 and TRBJ2-1; 9 bases match TRBD2. Sample: PBMCs or a T cell subset sorted from them (not recorded which). DNA of the CDR3: TGTGCCAGCAGCTTAACTTCTTGGGTAGCGGGAGCCGATGAGCAGTTCTTC. Protein sequence: CASSLTSWVAGADEQFF.